One sample yielded the 18 T cell receptor beta chains listed below, sequenced in a study of T cells after yellow fever vaccination. Using its own MiXCR run on the 5' RACE reads, TCRdb lists one record per CDR3 protein. The sample has 300,000 to 350,000 distinct CDR3 sequences; 3.5% to 4.5% are singletons. Sequencing used PBMCs, obtained 15 days after the yellow fever booster vaccination. The receptors shown here come from a man aged 18-30 years who received the YFV17D yellow fever vaccine.

Details on this clonotype: This could be a read error, since a much larger clone is one nucleotide away. The chain recombines TRBV5-1 with TRBJ1-2; no clear D. V was pared by 0 bases and J by 4 bases, with 10 bases between. The CDR3 is 14 amino acids. CDR1 SGHRS and CDR2 YFSETQ come from the germline V gene. The DNA for the CDR3 is TGCGCCAGCAGCTTGGACCGTAGGATCTATGGCTACACCTTC. As protein: CASSLDRRIYGYTF.

This clonotype was observed many times. The chain employs TRBV12-3 or TRBV12-4 and TRBJ2-2; D is perhaps TRBD1 or TRBD2 (5 bases each). The CDR3 is 15 residues long. The V end was cut by 5 bases, the J end by 1 base, with 11 bases between. CDR3 sequence reads: CASSRAGGNTGELFF. The CDR3 nucleotides read TGTGCCAGCAGTCGTGCTGGGGGGAACACCGGGGAGCTGTTTTTT.

The V call is TRBV7-2, the J call TRBJ2-1, with 11 bases identical to TRBD1. V was pared by 5 bases and J by 9 bases, with 9 bases of the junction left unmatched. This CDR3 has 15 residues. Germline CDR1 is SGHTA and CDR2 is FQGNSA. This chain's CDR3 is CASSNSGGTGGEQFF. CDR3 sequence (DNA): TGTGCCAGCAGCAACTCCGGCGGGACAGGGGGTGAGCAGTTCTTC.

Many counts were recorded for this clonotype. The chain uses TRBV28 and TRBJ2-7; D might be TRBD1 or TRBD2, each matching 5 bases. Trimming took 4 bases from V and 6 from J, leaving 10 bases between them. Germline V gene lookup returns CDR1 MDHEN and CDR2 SYDVKM. CDR3 length equals 12 residues. CDR3 coding DNA: TGTGCCAGCAGTTCCGGGGCCCGCGAGCAGTACGTC. This sequence encodes CASSSGAREQYV.

The chain couples TRBV20-1 to TRBJ2-3; the D is unclear. Per germline, CDR1 DFQATT and CDR2 SNEGSKA (reference sequence). Trimming took 4 bases from V and 1 from J, leaving 6 bases between them. This CDR3 has 12 amino acids. The CDR3 bases are TGCAGTGCTACCCTAGGCACAGATACGCAGTATTTT. Amino acid sequence: CSATLGTDTQYF.

This chain joins TRBV5-1 and TRBJ2-5; D gene unclear. With 0 bases removed from V and 3 bases from J, the gap between germline ends came to 15 bases. The germline CDR1 and CDR2 sequences are SGHRS and YFSETQ. The CDR3 sequence is 16 residues long. CDR3 nucleotides: TGCGCCAGCAGCTTGGTCCTTGGCACAGTCAAAGAGACCCAGTACTTC. The encoded protein is CASSLVLGTVKETQYF.

This clonotype was seen many times. The chain recombines TRBV2 with TRBJ2-7, with 7 bases that match TRBD1. The length of the CDR3 is 15 residues. V dropped 6 bases and J dropped 4; count of bases not matched to a gene: 12. CDR1 SNHLY and CDR2 FYNNEI come from the germline V gene. The CDR3 bases are TGTGCCAGCAGCCCAAGGGGGCTTTCAAGATACGAGCAGTACTTC. Its protein is CASSPRGLSRYEQYF.

This clonotype has ten or more counts. Here the CDR3 reads CSAKISTGELFF. CDR3 in DNA: TGCAGTGCCAAGATTAGTACCGGGGAGCTGTTTTTT. This chain connects TRBV20-1 to TRBJ2-2; no reliable D call. Germline V gene sequence: CDR1 DFQATT, CDR2 SNEGSKA (reference sequence). This CDR3 contains 12 residues. V was trimmed by 6 bases and J by 5 bases, leaving 10 bases between them.

This clonotype was counted between two and nine times. CDR3 in DNA: TGTGCCAGCAACGACGGGACAGGGAGTTGGGAGACCCAGTACTTC. Its protein product is CASNDGTGSWETQYF. The rearrangement uses TRBV9 and TRBJ2-5, with 9 bases fitting TRBD1. The J segment lost 5 bases and the V segment lost 6 bases, leaving 11 bases of the junction unmatched. There are 15 residues in the CDR3. Germline-derived CDR1 and CDR2 are SGDLS and YYNGEE.

This clonotype was recorded at least ten times. The chain is built from TRBV4-1 and TRBJ2-3; no clear D. Trimming took 3 bases from V and 4 from J, leaving 8 bases between them. The CDR3 is made up of 13 amino acids. CDR1 is MGHRA and CDR2 is YSYEKL in the germline V gene. The CDR3 is CASSHFRADTQYF. CDR3 nucleotides: TGCGCCAGCAGCCACTTCCGGGCAGATACGCAGTATTTT.

This clonotype was observed many times. This chain uses TRBV6-5 with TRBJ2-3, with D maybe TRBD2 (6 bases). Trimming removed 7 bases at V and 3 bases at J, with 17 bases between. Germline CDR1 reads MNHEY; CDR2 reads SVGAGI. This CDR3 has 15 residues. CDR3 DNA: TGTGCCAGCACCCTCACGGAGGCGGGGACAGATACGCAGTATTTT. Translating gives CASTLTEAGTDTQYF.

This clonotype has a count of ten or more. Written as DNA, the CDR3 is TGTGCCAGCAGTGGAGGGCGGCACACTGAAGCTTTCTTT. Translation gives CASSGGRHTEAFF. The rearrangement uses TRBV25-1 and TRBJ1-1; D not certain. Germline V gene lookup returns CDR1 MGHDK and CDR2 SYGVNS. This CDR3 has 13 residues. Trimming took 4 bases from V and 3 from J, leaving 9 bases between them. The full variable domain, rest sourced from reference TRBV25-1 and TRBJ1-1, is EADIYQTPRYLVIGTGKKITLECSQTMGHDKMYWYQQDPGMELHLIHYSYGVNSTEKGDLSSESTVSRIRTEHFPLTLESARPSHTSQYLCASSGGRHTEAFFGQGTRLTVV.

This clonotype was detected many times. The V and J genes are TRBV29-1 and TRBJ1-2; TRBD1 might be the D (5 bases). The V end lost 4 bases, the J end lost 5 bases, and 14 bases lay between the germline ends. Germline lookup yields CDR1 SQVTM and CDR2 ANQGSEA. CDR3 length: 13 residues. The CDR3 sequence is CSVAPGGIYGYTF. The CDR3 nucleotides are TGCAGCGTTGCTCCCGGGGGAATATATGGCTACACCTTC.

This clonotype was observed a handful of times. This CDR3 reads CASSSLARGGDTQYF. CDR3 DNA sequence: TGTGCCAGCAGCTCGCTAGCGAGGGGAGGGGATACGCAGTATTTT. The gene calls are TRBV7-8 and TRBJ2-3; TRBD2 aligns across 7 bases. CDR3 length: 15 residues. Germline CDR1 reads SGHVS; CDR2 reads FQNEAQ. With V trimmed by 4 bases and J by 6 bases, 10 bases remained unmatched.

A few counts support this clonotype. The CDR3 nucleotides are TGCGCCAGCAGCCAAGATCCAGGACAGGGGGGGCATCAGCCCCAGCATTTT. It codes for CASSQDPGQGGHQPQHF. The gene calls are TRBV4-1 and TRBJ1-5, with 10 bases aligning to TRBD1. This CDR3 comprises 17 residues. The ends lost 0 bases at V and 5 bases at J; junction bases unmatched: 7. Per the germline V gene, CDR1 is MGHRA and CDR2 is YSYEKL.

V gene TRBV7-2 combines with J gene TRBJ2-7; D ambiguous. V was shortened by 0 bases and J by 8 bases, with 11 bases between the two germline ends. The CDR3 consists of 13 residues. Looked up from germline, CDR1 is SGHTA and CDR2 is FQGNSA. CDR3 loop: CASSLAIRQQQYV. Here the CDR3 DNA reads TGTGCCAGCAGCTTAGCGATACGGCAGCAGCAGTACGTC.

Many counts were recorded for this clonotype. The genes are TRBV7-2 and TRBJ2-5; no firm D call. Deletions cut 6 bases from V and 4 bases from J, with 21 bases between. In germline, CDR1 is SGHTA, CDR2 FQGNSA. This CDR3 region has 16 residues. CDR3 bases: TGTGCCAGCAGTTCAACACCGGAGACCCCGGGAGAGACCCAGTACTTC. Protein product: CASSSTPETPGETQYF.

This clonotype occurred many times. The chain is built from TRBV6-5 and TRBJ1-1; D may be TRBD1 (5 bases). The CDR3 runs 15 residues. Trimming cost V 0 bases and J 3 bases, with 11 bases left between them. CDR1 and CDR2 (germline): MNHEY, SVGAGI. CDR3 residues: CASSYSPLGDTEAFF. Here the CDR3 DNA reads TGTGCCAGCAGTTACTCTCCTTTGGGGGACACTGAAGCTTTCTTT.